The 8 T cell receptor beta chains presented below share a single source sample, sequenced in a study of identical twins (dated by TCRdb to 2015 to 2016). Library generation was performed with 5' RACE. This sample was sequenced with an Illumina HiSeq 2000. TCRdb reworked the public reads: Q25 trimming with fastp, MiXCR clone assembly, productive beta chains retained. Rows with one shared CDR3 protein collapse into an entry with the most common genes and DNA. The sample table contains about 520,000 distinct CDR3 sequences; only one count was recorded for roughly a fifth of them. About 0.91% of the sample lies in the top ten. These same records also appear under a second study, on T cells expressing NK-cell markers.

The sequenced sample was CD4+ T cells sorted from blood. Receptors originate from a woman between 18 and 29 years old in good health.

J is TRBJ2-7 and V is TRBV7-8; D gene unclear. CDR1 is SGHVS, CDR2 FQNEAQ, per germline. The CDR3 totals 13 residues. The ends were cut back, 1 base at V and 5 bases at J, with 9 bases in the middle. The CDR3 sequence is CASSLGRPNEQYF. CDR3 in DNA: TGTGCCAGCAGCTTAGGTCGCCCCAACGAGCAGTACTTC.

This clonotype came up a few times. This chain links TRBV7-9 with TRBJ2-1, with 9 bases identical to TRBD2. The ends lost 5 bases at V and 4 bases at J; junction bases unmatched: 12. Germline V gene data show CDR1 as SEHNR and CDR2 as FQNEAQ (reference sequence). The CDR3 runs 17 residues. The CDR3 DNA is TGTGCCAGCAGCCTTCCGTATCGACTAGCGGTATACAATGAGCAGTTCTTC. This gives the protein CASSLPYRLAVYNEQFF.

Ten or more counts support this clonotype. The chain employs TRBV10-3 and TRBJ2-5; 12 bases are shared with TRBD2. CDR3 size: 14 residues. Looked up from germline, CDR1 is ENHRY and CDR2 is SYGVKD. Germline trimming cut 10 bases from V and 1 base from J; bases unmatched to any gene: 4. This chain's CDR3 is CASSLAGGQETQYF. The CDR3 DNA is TGTGCCAGTTCACTAGCGGGGGGCCAAGAGACCCAGTACTTC.

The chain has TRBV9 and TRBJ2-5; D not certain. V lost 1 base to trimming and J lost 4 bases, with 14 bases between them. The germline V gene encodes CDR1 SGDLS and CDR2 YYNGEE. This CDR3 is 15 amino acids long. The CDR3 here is CASSVSGSWAETQYF. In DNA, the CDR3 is TGTGCCAGCAGCGTAAGTGGATCCTGGGCAGAGACCCAGTACTTC.

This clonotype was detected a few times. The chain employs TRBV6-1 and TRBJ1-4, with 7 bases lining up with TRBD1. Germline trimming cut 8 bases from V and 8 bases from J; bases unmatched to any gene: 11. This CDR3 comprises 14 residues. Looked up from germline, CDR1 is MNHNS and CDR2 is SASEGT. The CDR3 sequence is CASWRRGLGEKLFF. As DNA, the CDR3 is TGTGCCAGCTGGAGGAGGGGGCTCGGGGAAAAACTGTTTTTT.

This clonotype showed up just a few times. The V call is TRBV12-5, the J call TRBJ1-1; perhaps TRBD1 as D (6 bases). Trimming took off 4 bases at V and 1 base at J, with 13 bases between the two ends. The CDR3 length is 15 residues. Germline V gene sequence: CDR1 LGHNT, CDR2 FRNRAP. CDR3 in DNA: TGTGCTAGTGGTTGGACGGGACACCCGAACACTGAAGCTTTCTTT. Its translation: CASGWTGHPNTEAFF.

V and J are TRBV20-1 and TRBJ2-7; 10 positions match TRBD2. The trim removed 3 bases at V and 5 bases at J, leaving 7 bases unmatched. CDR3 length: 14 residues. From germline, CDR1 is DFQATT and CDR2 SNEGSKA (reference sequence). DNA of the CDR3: TGCAGTGCTAGTAGTCTAGCGGGAGTCCACGAGCAGTACTTC. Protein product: CSASSLAGVHEQYF.

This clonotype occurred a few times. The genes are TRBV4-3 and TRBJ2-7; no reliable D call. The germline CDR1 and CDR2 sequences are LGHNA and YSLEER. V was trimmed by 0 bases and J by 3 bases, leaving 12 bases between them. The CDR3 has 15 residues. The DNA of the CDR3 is TGCGCCAGCAGCCAAGAAAGCAAACGGAGCTACGAGCAGTACTTC. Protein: CASSQESKRSYEQYF.